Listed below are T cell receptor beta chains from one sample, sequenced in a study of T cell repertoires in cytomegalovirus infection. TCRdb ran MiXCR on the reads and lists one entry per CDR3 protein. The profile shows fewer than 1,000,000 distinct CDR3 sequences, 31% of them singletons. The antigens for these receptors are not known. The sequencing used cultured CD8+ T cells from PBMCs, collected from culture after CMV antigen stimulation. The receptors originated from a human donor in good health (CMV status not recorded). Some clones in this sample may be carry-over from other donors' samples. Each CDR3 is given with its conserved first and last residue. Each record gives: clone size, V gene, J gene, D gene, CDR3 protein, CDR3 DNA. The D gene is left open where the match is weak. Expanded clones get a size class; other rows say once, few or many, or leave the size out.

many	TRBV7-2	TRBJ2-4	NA	CASSDELVVGNIQYF	TGTGCCAGCAGCGACGAATTGGTGGTCGGCAACATTCAGTACTTC
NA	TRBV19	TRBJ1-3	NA	CASSIGTPPRGNTIYF	TGTGCCAGTAGTATCGGGACTCCCCCAAGAGGAAACACCATATATTTT
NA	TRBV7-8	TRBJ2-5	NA	CASSLVSNHQETQYF	TGTGCCAGCAGCTTGGTGTCAAATCACCAAGAGACCCAGTACTTC
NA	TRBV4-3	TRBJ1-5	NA	CASSQAAEQPQHF	TGCGCCAGCAGCCAAGCGGCGGAGCAGCCCCAGCATTTT
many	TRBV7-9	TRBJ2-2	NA	CASSLALGGTGELFF	TGTGCCAGCAGTTTGGCACTCGGAGGCACCGGGGAGCTGTTTTTT
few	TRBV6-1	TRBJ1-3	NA	CASSDSFAGNTIYF	TGTGCCAGCAGTGACAGTTTCGCTGGAAACACCATATATTTT
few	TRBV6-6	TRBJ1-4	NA	CASSYARDVAANEKLFF	TGTGCCAGCAGTTACGCTAGGGACGTCGCGGCTAATGAAAAACTGTTTTTT
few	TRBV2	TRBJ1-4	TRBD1	CASIGDREKLFF	TGTGCCAGCATCGGGGACAGGGAAAAACTGTTTTTT
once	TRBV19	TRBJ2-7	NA	CASSITLARRSYEQYF	TGTGCCAGTAGTATTACTCTAGCGCGCCGCTCCTACGAGCAGTACTTC
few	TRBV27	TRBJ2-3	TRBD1	CASSLPTTGGGIDTQYF	TGTGCCAGCAGTTTACCCACAACAGGGGGTGGGATAGATACGCAGTATTTT
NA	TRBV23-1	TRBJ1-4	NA	CTSSQWERSSNEKLFF	TGCACCAGCAGTCAATGGGAAAGGTCCTCTAATGAAAAACTGTTTTTT
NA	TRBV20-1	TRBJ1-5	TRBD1	CSARDPTGDSNQPQHF	TGCAGTGCTAGGGATCCGACAGGGGACTCCAATCAGCCCCAGCATTTT
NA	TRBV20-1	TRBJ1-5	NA	CSAGGGRTPNQPQHF	TGCAGTGCCGGGGGGGGCAGGACTCCGAATCAGCCCCAGCATTTT
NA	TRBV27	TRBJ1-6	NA	CASSPGGYNSPLHF	TGTGCCAGCAGTCCCGGGGGTTATAATTCACCCCTCCACTTT
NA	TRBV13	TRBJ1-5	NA	CATSLGGNQPQHF	TGTGCCACCTCTTTGGGAGGCAATCAGCCCCAGCATTTT
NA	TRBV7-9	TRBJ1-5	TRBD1	CASSLEGQGATQPQHF	TGTGCCAGCAGCTTAGAGGGTCAGGGGGCTACTCAGCCCCAGCATTTT
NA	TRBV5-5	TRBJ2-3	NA	CASSLRGGLETIPDTQYF	TGTGCCAGCAGCTTGCGTGGGGGGCTAGAGACGATTCCAGATACGCAGTATTTT
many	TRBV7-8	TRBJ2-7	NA	CASSLVALGREQYF	TGTGCCAGCAGCTTAGTTGCCCTCGGTCGGGAGCAGTACTTC
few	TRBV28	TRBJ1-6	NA	CASSLSGAAFGSPLHF	TGTGCCAGCAGTTTATCCGGGGCGGCATTTGGGTCACCCCTCCACTTT